This entry lists 28 T cell receptor beta chains sequenced from one sample in a study of cytomegalovirus exposure and HLA in healthy donors. Amplification used 60 Vbeta primers and 13 Jbeta primers. Here immunoSEQ multiplex PCR was the method, and the copy in TCRdb shows in-frame clones only, minus some. The sample has around 100,000 clones, about 74% seen once. Sequenced: PBMCs. The source is a man aged 25 to 45 in good health and CMV-seropositive.

With respect to this clone: A much larger clone is a single base away; this may be a read error. The chain has TRBV6-5 and TRBJ1-1; perhaps TRBD1 as D (6 bases). V was pared by 5 bases and J by 1 base, with 8 bases between. The CDR3 has 13 amino acids. CDR1 and CDR2 (germline): MNHEY, SVGAGI. The DNA for the CDR3 is TGTGCCAGCAGTCGACAGGCGAACACTGAAGCTTTCTTT. Translation: CASSRQANTEAFF.

The V gene is TRBV6-1, the J gene TRBJ1-5, with D perhaps TRBD1 (6 bases). This CDR3 region has 14 residues. Trimming removed 9 bases from V and 7 bases from J, with 19 bases in between. Germline assignment: CDR1 MNHNS and CDR2 SASEGT. The CDR3 region is CASAREGGGQPQHF. CDR3 DNA sequence: TGTGCCAGTGCCAGGGAAGGGGGGGGGCAGCCCCAGCATTTT.

V and J are TRBV5-1 and TRBJ2-3; 7 bases fit TRBD2. The V and J ends lost 4 bases and 2 bases, in that order; junction bases with no gene match: 7. This CDR3 has 15 residues. Germline V CDR1 and CDR2: SGHRS, YFSETQ. The CDR3: CASSPPRDYTDTQYF. CDR3 coding DNA: TGCGCCAGCAGCCCGCCCCGGGACTACACAGATACGCAGTATTTT.

This sequence joins TRBV4-1 and TRBJ2-7, with 7 positions matching TRBD1. J lost 6 bases, V lost 0 bases, and 14 bases had no gene match. Germline loops: CDR1 MGHRA, CDR2 YSYEKL. The CDR3 length is 17 residues. CDR3 coding DNA: TGCGCCAGCAGCCAAGACAGTCTTTGGGGACAGCGTCCCGAGCAGTACTTC. Its protein is CASSQDSLWGQRPEQYF.

This clone was counted a few times. V usage is TRBV25-1 and J usage is TRBJ1-1; D is possibly TRBD1 (5 bases). CDR3 length equals 13 residues. V was pared by 5 bases and J by 5 bases, with 12 bases between. CDR1 is MGHDK and CDR2 is SYGVNS in the germline V gene. Here the CDR3 reads CASSMGGGTEAFF. As DNA, the CDR3 is TGTGCCAGCAGTATGGGGGGTGGGACTGAAGCTTTCTTT. Full variable domain (outside the CDR3, taken from reference TRBV25-1 and TRBJ1-1): EADIYQTPRYLVIGTGKKITLECSQTMGHDKMYWYQQDPGMELHLIHYSYGVNSTEKGDLSSESTVSRIRTEHFPLTLESARPSHTSQYLCASSMGGGTEAFFGQGTRLTVV.

V gene TRBV5-1 combines with J gene TRBJ1-1, with D unresolved. This CDR3 contains 13 residues. Trimming cost V 3 bases and J 5 bases, with 11 bases left between them. The V gene's germline CDR1 is SGHRS and CDR2 YFSETQ. The CDR3 DNA follows: TGCGCCAGCAGCTACTCGGGTGGTACTGAAGCTTTCTTT. This sequence encodes CASSYSGGTEAFF.

The rearrangement uses TRBV5-5 and TRBJ2-7, with D possibly being TRBD1 (6 bases). This CDR3 contains 12 residues. Trimming shortened V by 4 bases and J by 4 bases, and 9 bases separated the two germline ends. In germline, CDR1 is SGHKS, CDR2 YYEKEE (reference sequence). CDR3 sequence (DNA): TGTGCCAGCAGCCCTGGGACATACGAGCAGTACTTC. Translating it yields CASSPGTYEQYF.

V is TRBV2 and J is TRBJ1-2; 10 bases align to TRBD1. This CDR3 contains 15 residues. Germline trimming cut 8 bases from V and 2 bases from J; bases unmatched to any gene: 8. CDR1 is SNHLY, CDR2 FYNNEI, per germline. CDR3 coding DNA: TGTGCCAGCCGACAGGGGGCTTCTCGGAACTATGGCTACACCTTC. Protein product: CASRQGASRNYGYTF.

The rearrangement uses TRBV2 and TRBJ2-7, with 7 bases aligning to TRBD1. The ends lost 4 bases at V and 4 bases at J; junction bases unmatched: 7. The length of the CDR3 is 14 residues. Germline CDR1 reads SNHLY; CDR2 reads FYNNEI. The DNA of the CDR3 is TGTGCCAGCAGTGGGGCGGACAGGCCTTACGAGCAGTACTTC. It encodes CASSGADRPYEQYF.

V and J are TRBV4-2 and TRBJ1-6; a possible D gene is TRBD1 (5 bases). The germline V and J ends were trimmed by 3 bases and 4 bases, with 19 bases remaining between them. CDR1 is LGHNA, CDR2 YNFKEQ, per germline. This CDR3 has 18 amino acids. This CDR3 reads CASSHTGSDSFYNSPLHF. DNA for the CDR3: TGTGCCAGCAGCCACACAGGCTCCGACTCCTTTTATAATTCACCCCTCCACTTT.

In nucleotides, the CDR3 is TGCGCCAGCAGCTTAGGGGACATAGGGGCTAGCGGGCGGAAGCAGTTCTTC. Encoded protein: CASSLGDIGASGRKQFF. This chain uses TRBV5-1 with TRBJ2-1; 8 bases match TRBD2. V shed 2 bases and J 11 bases; nucleotides not matched to a gene: 18. CDR1 SGHRS and CDR2 YFSETQ come from the germline V gene. The CDR3 has 17 amino acids.

This clone was detected only once. The chain couples TRBV7-2 to TRBJ2-3, with 8 positions matching TRBD1. Germline V CDR1 and CDR2: SGHTA, FQGNSA. This CDR3 has 13 amino acids. Trimming at V came to 5 bases and at J to 4 bases, leaving 2 bases not matched to a gene. The CDR3 DNA follows: TGTGCCAGCAGCCGACAGGGGTCAGATACGCAGTATTTT. Its translation: CASSRQGSDTQYF.

In DNA form, the CDR3 reads TGTGCCAGCAGTGTGGGCCGGGGAGGGTTGCCCCAGCATTTT. Its translation: CASSVGRGGLPQHF. The V and J genes are TRBV6-6 and TRBJ1-5, with D uncertain. This CDR3 contains 14 residues. Trimming cost V 5 bases and J 9 bases, with 17 bases left between them. Per the germline V gene, CDR1 is MNHNY and CDR2 is SVGAGI (reference sequence).

The CDR3 here is CASSQGLNSGGGKLFF. CDR3 in DNA: TGCGCCAGCAGCCAAGGACTAAATTCAGGGGGCGGAAAACTGTTTTTT. V is TRBV4-1 and J is TRBJ1-4; 8 bases line up with TRBD1. Trimming at V came to 1 base and at J to 10 bases, leaving 11 bases not matched to a gene. The germline V gene encodes CDR1 MGHRA and CDR2 YSYEKL. This CDR3 comprises 16 residues.

V gene TRBV2 combines with J gene TRBJ2-7; D is uncertain. Trimming took off 3 bases at V and 2 bases at J, with 14 bases between the two ends. The CDR3 totals 15 residues. Germline CDR1 is SNHLY and CDR2 is FYNNEI. The CDR3, as DNA: TGTGCCAGCAGTGACCGTGACAAGGTGGCCTACGAGCAGTACTTC. Protein product: CASSDRDKVAYEQYF.

This clone was counted a few times. The chain carries TRBV28 and TRBJ2-5; TRBD2 agrees at 7 bases. The J segment lost 3 bases and the V segment lost 5 bases, leaving 9 bases of the junction unmatched. The CDR3 runs 15 residues. Germline V gene sequence: CDR1 MDHEN, CDR2 SYDVKM. CDR3 in DNA: TGTGCCAGCAGTAAATCCGGGACTACTAAAGAGACCCAGTACTTC. This gives the protein CASSKSGTTKETQYF.

The rearrangement joins TRBV9 to TRBJ1-4; D remains ambiguous. Germline V lookup: CDR1 SGDLS, CDR2 YYNGEE. The V end was cut by 3 bases, the J end by 8 bases, with 20 bases between. The CDR3 contains 16 residues. For the CDR3, the DNA is TGTGCCAGCAGCGGACATCCGGAACGGCTTGAGGAAAAACTGTTTTTT. Translated: CASSGHPERLEEKLFF.

This clone was seen once. The gene calls are TRBV10-2 and TRBJ2-5; D is ambiguous. Trimming pared 2 bases from V and 2 bases from J, leaving 12 bases between. The CDR3 is 15 amino acids. Germline CDR1 WSHSY, CDR2 SAAADI. The CDR3 loop reads CASSEVWAVQETQYF. In DNA form, the CDR3 reads TGCGCCAGCAGTGAGGTATGGGCAGTACAAGAGACCCAGTACTTC.

The CDR3 loop is CASKTEPGSNQPQHF. Written as DNA, the CDR3 is TGTGCCAGCAAAACCGAGCCCGGGAGTAATCAGCCCCAGCATTTT. The rearrangement uses TRBV6-5 and TRBJ1-5, with unresolved D. Germline CDR1 reads MNHEY; CDR2 reads SVGAGI. The CDR3 is made up of 15 amino acids. V was cut by 7 bases and J by 4 bases, with 17 bases left in between.

Remarks on this clone: At one end, the junction sequence differs from germline, possibly due to a read error. This chain uses TRBV4-1 with TRBJ1-2, with D possibly being TRBD1 (6 bases). This CDR3 is 15 amino acids long. The germline V gene encodes CDR1 MGHRA and CDR2 YSYEKL. CDR3 region: CASSQEQGANYGYPF. The CDR3 region has the DNA TGCGCCAGCAGCCAAGAACAGGGAGCTAACTATGGCTACCCCTTC.

The chain recombines TRBV30 with TRBJ1-6, with D possibly being TRBD1 (5 bases). Germline V CDR1 and CDR2: GTSNPN, SVGIG (reference sequence). The length of the CDR3 is 16 residues. V lost 0 bases and J 5 bases, leaving 14 bases between the germline ends. The CDR3 loop is CAWSVYRPIDNSPLHF. In nucleotides, the CDR3 is TGTGCCTGGAGTGTATACAGGCCGATCGATAATTCACCCCTCCACTTT.

This clone occurred once. V and J are TRBV5-1 and TRBJ2-5; TRBD1 matches at 7 bases. This CDR3 contains 15 residues. Germline V lookup: CDR1 SGHRS, CDR2 YFSETQ. Losses at the gene ends were 5 bases for V and 2 bases for J; bases not matched to a gene: 9. CDR3 sequence: CASSPSPGQQETQYF. CDR3 coding DNA: TGCGCCAGCAGTCCTTCTCCGGGACAGCAAGAGACCCAGTACTTC.

This chain links TRBV6-5 with TRBJ2-7, with 7 positions matching TRBD1. Germline CDR1 and CDR2: MNHEY and SVGAGI. This CDR3 comprises 15 residues. Trimming at V came to 0 bases and at J to 6 bases, leaving 8 bases not matched to a gene. The CDR3 here is CASSYSPGQTLEQYF. As DNA, the CDR3 is TGTGCCAGCAGTTACTCCCCGGGACAGACTCTCGAGCAGTACTTC.

The V call is TRBV4-1, the J call TRBJ2-5; the match to TRBD1 covers 9 bases. The CDR3 extends over 20 amino acids. Germline values: CDR1 MGHRA, CDR2 YSYEKL. The ends lost 0 bases at V and 0 bases at J; junction bases unmatched: 14. Written as DNA, the CDR3 is TGCGCCAGCAGCCAAGAGAAGCCCTTAATGGGGGACAGGGACCAAGAGACCCAGTACTTC. Amino acids: CASSQEKPLMGDRDQETQYF.

The chain carries TRBV6-1 and TRBJ2-5; D unclear. Germline CDR1 MNHNS, CDR2 SASEGT. V dropped 7 bases and J dropped 1 base, with 13 bases sitting between them. The CDR3 spans 14 residues. The CDR3 loop reads CASTSGGPQETQYF. The CDR3, as DNA: TGTGCCAGCACGTCTGGTGGGCCCCAAGAGACCCAGTACTTC.

The table lists this clone with a few counts. This chain uses TRBV4-3 with TRBJ2-6, with D possibly being TRBD1 (5 bases). The CDR3 totals 18 residues. V lost 5 bases and J 1 base, leaving 18 bases between the germline ends. CDR1 is LGHNA, CDR2 YSLEER, per germline. CDR3 in DNA: TGCGCCAGCAGCTCGCAGGCAGGGTTCGGGTCTGGGGCCAACGTCCTGACTTTC. This encodes CASSSQAGFGSGANVLTF.

The V gene is TRBV7-7, the J gene TRBJ1-1; 9 positions agree with TRBD1. The CDR3 length is 13 residues. Germline loops: CDR1 SSHAT, CDR2 FNYEAQ (reference sequence). J gave up 7 bases and V 5 bases, and 5 bases lay outside the gene matches. The CDR3 spells CASSPGQGLEAFF. The CDR3 bases are TGTGCCAGCAGCCCCGGACAGGGGCTTGAAGCTTTCTTT.

J is TRBJ1-2 and V is TRBV2, with D uncertain. The CDR3 has 14 amino acids. V was cut by 5 bases and J by 5 bases, with 15 bases left in between. From germline, CDR1 is SNHLY and CDR2 FYNNEI. DNA of the CDR3: TGTGCCAGCAGTCGCGTATCTGGAGGGTATGGCTACACCTTC. As protein: CASSRVSGGYGYTF.